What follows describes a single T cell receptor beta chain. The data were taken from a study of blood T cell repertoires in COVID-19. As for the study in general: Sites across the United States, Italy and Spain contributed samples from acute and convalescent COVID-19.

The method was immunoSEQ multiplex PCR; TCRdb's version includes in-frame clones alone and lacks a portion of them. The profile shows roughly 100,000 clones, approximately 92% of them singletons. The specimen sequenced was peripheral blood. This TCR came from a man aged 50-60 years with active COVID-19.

CDR3 in amino acids: CASSSRSEAFF. The CDR3 nucleotides read TGTGCCAGCAGCTCGAGGTCTGAAGCTTTCTTT. This chain links TRBV11-2 with TRBJ1-1; D is unresolved. The CDR3 is made up of 11 amino acids. CDR1 SGHAT and CDR2 FQNNGV come from the germline V gene. V was pared by 4 bases and J by 6 bases, with 6 bases between.